The 20 T cell receptor beta chains listed next were all sequenced from one sample in a study of T cell responses to AZD1222 COVID-19 vaccine. The method was immunoSEQ multiplex PCR; TCRdb's version includes in-frame clones alone and lacks a portion of them. Of some 95,000 clones in the sample, approximately 90% were seen once. Sequencing was performed on peripheral blood, taken 28 days after the second AZD1222 dose. The receptor source for this set is an adult who received the AZD1222 COVID-19 vaccine.

The chain recombines TRBV7-2 with TRBJ1-2; possible D gene TRBD1, 5 bases. Germline-derived CDR1 and CDR2 are SGHTA and FQGNSA. This CDR3 has 14 residues. V was clipped by 5 bases and J by 5 bases, with 15 bases between them. This CDR3 reads CASSPGTLGYGYTF. CDR3 sequence (DNA): TGTGCCAGCAGCCCCGGGACCTTGGGGTATGGCTACACCTTC.

This chain links TRBV4-1 with TRBJ1-5; maybe TRBD1 (5 bases). Germline lookup yields CDR1 MGHRA and CDR2 YSYEKL. Trimming removed 0 bases from V and 2 bases from J, with 11 bases in between. This CDR3 has 16 residues. The DNA for the CDR3 is TGCGCCAGCAGCCAAGAGCAGGGAACGGGCAATCAGCCCCAGCATTTT. Protein product: CASSQEQGTGNQPQHF.

The chain carries TRBV6-5 and TRBJ2-5; perhaps D is TRBD1 or TRBD2 (5 bases each). Germline V gives CDR1 MNHEY, CDR2 SVGAGI. The V end was cut by 5 bases, the J end by 4 bases, with 11 bases between. CDR3 length: 13 amino acids. The CDR3 DNA sequence: TGTGCCAGCAGTCCCTCCGGGACAGAGACCCAGTACTTC. Its protein product is CASSPSGTETQYF.

The CDR3 DNA sequence: TGTGCCAGCAGTTTATTTAGCGGGGTAGGGATGCACATTCAGTACTTC. Translation: CASSLFSGVGMHIQYF. The chain combines TRBV28 with TRBJ2-4; 8 nucleotides align to TRBD2. Germline CDR1 MDHEN, CDR2 SYDVKM. The V gene end was trimmed by 1 base and the J gene end by 8 bases; junction bases not matched to a gene: 10. The CDR3 extends over 16 amino acids. The whole variable domain, remainder taken from reference TRBV28 and TRBJ2-4, is DVKVTQSSRYLVKRTGEKVFLECVQDMDHENMFWYRQDPGLGLRLIYFSYDVKMKEKGDIPEGYSVSREKKERFSLILESASTNQTSMYLCASSLFSGVGMHIQYFGAGTRLSVL.

The gene calls are TRBV6-4 and TRBJ2-3; the match to TRBD1 covers 10 bases. Germline loops: CDR1 MRHNA, CDR2 SNTAGT. This CDR3 has 15 amino acids. Losses at the gene ends were 4 bases for V and 3 bases for J; bases not matched to a gene: 4. CDR3 sequence reads: CASSASGQGTDTQYF. The CDR3 DNA is TGTGCCAGCAGTGCTTCGGGACAGGGGACAGATACGCAGTATTTT.

The chain carries TRBV5-6 and TRBJ1-2, with D uncertain. The V end was cut by 0 bases, the J end by 2 bases, with 8 bases between. CDR3 length: 14 residues. In germline, CDR1 is SGHDT, CDR2 YYEEEE. The CDR3 DNA sequence: TGTGCCAGCAGCTTGGGACTGACGAACTATGGCTACACCTTC. Translation: CASSLGLTNYGYTF. Combining the CDR3 with reference TRBV5-6 and TRBJ1-2 gives the whole variable domain DAGVTQSPTHLIKTRGQQVTLRCSPKSGHDTVSWYQQALGQGPQFIFQYYEEEERQRGNFPDRFSGHQFPNYSSELNVNALLLGDSALYLCASSLGLTNYGYTFGSGTRLTVV.

This clone has only one observation. V gene TRBV19 combines with J gene TRBJ1-2, with D uncertain. This CDR3 is built from 13 residues. From germline, CDR1 is LNHDA and CDR2 SQIVND (reference sequence). Deletions cut 3 bases from V and 8 bases from J, with 13 bases between. The CDR3 reads CASSIPRVRGYTF. CDR3 in DNA: TGTGCCAGTAGTATTCCGAGGGTTAGAGGCTACACCTTC.

The CDR3 region is CASSVGQGVAFF. The CDR3 DNA sequence: TGTGCCAGCAGCGTTGGACAGGGGGTAGCTTTCTTT. The V call is TRBV5-6, the J call TRBJ1-1; 10 nucleotides align to TRBD1. The CDR3 is 12 amino acids. Germline CDR1 reads SGHDT; CDR2 reads YYEEEE. V trimming: 4 bases; J trimming: 10 bases; junction bases outside the gene matches: 4. Full variable domain (remainder filled in from reference TRBV5-6 and TRBJ1-1): DAGVTQSPTHLIKTRGQQVTLRCSPKSGHDTVSWYQQALGQGPQFIFQYYEEEERQRGNFPDRFSGHQFPNYSSELNVNALLLGDSALYLCASSVGQGVAFFGQGTRLTVV.

This chain joins TRBV7-3 and TRBJ2-5, with D unresolved. The CDR3 totals 15 residues. CDR1 and CDR2 (germline): SGHTA, FQGTGA. V shed 5 bases and J shed 4 bases, with 17 bases lying between them. The CDR3 DNA reads TGTGCCAGCAGCCATGGTGGGGTCTTGGGAGAGACCCAGTACTTC. It encodes CASSHGGVLGETQYF.

This clone was seen once. V gene TRBV5-1 combines with J gene TRBJ1-3; a weak D match, TRBD1 (6 bases). The CDR3 contains 18 residues. Trimming cost V 3 bases and J 3 bases, with 22 bases left between them. Germline values: CDR1 SGHRS, CDR2 YFSETQ. CDR3 in amino acids: CASSSEPTGPPHGNTIYF. DNA of the CDR3: TGCGCCAGCAGCTCCGAACCGACAGGTCCTCCCCATGGAAACACCATATATTTT. Full variable domain (missing parts from reference TRBV5-1 and TRBJ1-3): KAGVTQTPRYLIKTRGQQVTLSCSPISGHRSVSWYQQTPGQGLQFLFEYFSETQRNKGNFPGRFSGRQFSNSRSEMNVSTLELGDSALYLCASSSEPTGPPHGNTIYFGEGSWLTVV.

This clone is a singleton in its sample. The chain has TRBV19 and TRBJ1-2; D gene unclear. Germline lookup yields CDR1 LNHDA and CDR2 SQIVND (reference sequence). The length of the CDR3 is 13 residues. V lost 5 bases and J 7 bases, leaving 14 bases between the germline ends. Here the CDR3 DNA reads TGTGCCAGTAGTCCAAACTGGGAGGGTGGCTACACCTTC. This codes for CASSPNWEGGYTF.

This chain joins TRBV11-2 and TRBJ1-4, with 9 positions matching TRBD1. The CDR3 runs 16 residues. Germline values: CDR1 SGHAT, CDR2 FQNNGV. Trimming at V came to 1 base and at J to 12 bases, leaving 12 bases not matched to a gene. DNA of the CDR3: TGTGCCAGCAGCTTAGTTTCCGGACAGGGGCGAAGACAACTGTTTTTT. Translated: CASSLVSGQGRRQLFF.

The rearrangement uses TRBV7-3 and TRBJ2-1, with 10 bases identical to TRBD2. The junction had 10 bases not matched to a gene; V was cut back by 4 bases and J by 7 bases. Germline loops: CDR1 SGHTA, CDR2 FQGTGA. CDR3 size: 16 residues. CDR3 in amino acids: CASSSISGGTINEQFF. The CDR3 DNA reads as TGTGCCAGCAGCTCCATTAGCGGGGGGACAATAAATGAGCAGTTCTTC.

CDR3 loop: CASSVDYQETQYF. CDR3 nucleotides: TGTGCCAGCAGTGTGGATTACCAAGAGACCCAGTACTTC. The chain employs TRBV2 and TRBJ2-5; D is ambiguous. V was trimmed by 4 bases and J by 0 bases, leaving 6 bases between them. The germline gives CDR1 SNHLY, CDR2 FYNNEI. This CDR3 contains 13 residues.

This clone was observed once. V and J are TRBV5-1 and TRBJ1-1; the D is unclear. Germline loops: CDR1 SGHRS, CDR2 YFSETQ. V lost 6 bases and J 0 bases, leaving 12 bases between the germline ends. This CDR3 is built from 14 residues. Here the CDR3 reads CASTPELMNTEAFF. The CDR3 bases are TGCGCCAGCACCCCCGAACTGATGAACACTGAAGCTTTCTTT.

The CDR3 bases are TGTGCCAGCAGCACCGGCGGTAGATCACCCCTCCACTTT. Translating gives CASSTGGRSPLHF. The V call is TRBV5-4, the J call TRBJ1-6; no firm D call. This CDR3 is built from 13 residues. V was cut by 4 bases and J by 10 bases, with 12 bases left in between. Germline lookup yields CDR1 SGHNT and CDR2 YYREEE (reference sequence).

V is TRBV30 and J is TRBJ2-7; D remains ambiguous. Trimming removed 2 bases from V and 3 bases from J, with 11 bases in between. The CDR3 covers 13 residues. CDR1 GTSNPN and CDR2 SVGIG come from the germline V gene (reference sequence). The CDR3 DNA follows: TGTGCCTGGAGTTCTAGGGCCGACTACGAGCAGTACTTC. It translates to CAWSSRADYEQYF. Full variable domain (outside the CDR3, taken from reference TRBV30 and TRBJ2-7): SQTIHQWPATLVQPVGSPLSLECTVEGTSNPNLYWYRQAAGRGLQLLFYSVGIGQISSEVPQNLSASRPQDRQFILSSKKLLLSDSGFYLCAWSSRADYEQYFGPGTRLTVT.

This clone was counted once. The V call is TRBV5-6, the J call TRBJ2-7; 11 bases are a match to TRBD2. V lost 4 bases, J lost 2 bases, and 5 bases stayed unmatched. Germline-derived CDR1 and CDR2 are SGHDT and YYEEEE. This CDR3 contains 15 residues. DNA of the CDR3: TGTGCCAGCAGCCCGGGACTAGCGGCCGCCTACGAGCAGTACTTC. It translates to CASSPGLAAAYEQYF.

This chain connects TRBV2 to TRBJ1-2, with a tentative D call TRBD1 (5 bases). CDR3 length: 15 amino acids. Germline CDR1 is SNHLY and CDR2 is FYNNEI. V dropped 0 bases and J dropped 6 bases, with 14 bases sitting between them. The chain's CDR3 is CASSEARGGLNGYTF. In nucleotides, the CDR3 is TGTGCCAGCAGTGAAGCGCGCGGGGGTTTGAATGGCTACACCTTC.

The chain joins TRBV5-5 to TRBJ1-1, with D tentatively TRBD1 (5 bases). In germline, CDR1 is SGHKS, CDR2 YYEKEE (reference sequence). The CDR3 sequence is 14 residues long. The V gene lost 4 bases and the J gene lost 1 base, with 11 bases spanning the gap. The CDR3 DNA reads as TGTGCCAGCAGCAGGGCTCAGGGGAACACTGAAGCTTTCTTT. This encodes CASSRAQGNTEAFF. Drawing the rest from reference TRBV5-5 and TRBJ1-1, the complete variable domain is DAGVTQSPTHLIKTRGQQVTLRCSPISGHKSVSWYQQVLGQGPQFIFQYYEKEERGRGNFPDRFSARQFPNYSSELNVNALLLGDSALYLCASSRAQGNTEAFFGQGTRLTVV.